This T cell receptor (beta chain) was identified in a study of CD4 T cells in relation to SARS-CoV-2 and coronaviruses. General study points: This crossreactivity analysis covered spike protein alone, no other viral proteins.

The CDR3 extends over 17 amino acids. Trimming took 2 bases from V and 4 from J, leaving 19 bases between them. Germline V gene sequence: CDR1 SGHNT, CDR2 YYREEE (reference sequence). On this clone: Its antigen is not known.

Method: immunoSEQ multiplex PCR; TCRdb's copy keeps in-frame clones and lacks some. The sample lists about 36,000 clones; approximately 83% were seen once. This sequence originates from an adult with COVID-19. Sequencing used naive CD4+ T cells from PBMCs, cultured in vitro. Stated subset: naive CD4+ T cells isolated by negative enrichment. V gene TRBV5-4 combines with J gene TRBJ2-1; D might be TRBD2 (5 bases). Here the CDR3 reads CASSLKLETNLYNEQFF. The CDR3 DNA is TGTGCCAGCAGCTTAAAACTAGAGACTAATCTATACAATGAGCAGTTCTTC.